A selection of T cell receptor beta chains follows, all from one sample in a study of blood T cell repertoires in COVID-19. Method: immunoSEQ multiplex PCR; TCRdb's copy keeps in-frame clones and lacks some. The sample gives approximately 140,000 clones, around 84% of which show up once; almost 8.5% is in the top ten. The sequencing sample was made of peripheral blood. Every receptor here comes from a woman aged 55-75 years with acute or convalescent COVID-19. Both conserved end residues are part of each CDR3.

>TRBV11-3|TRBJ2-2
CASSFSQGYGELFF
>TRBV7-9|TRBJ2-1
CASSLGAFPSSYNEQFF
>TRBV3-1/TRBV3-2|TRBJ1-6
CASSRRAGDNSPLHF
>TRBV27|TRBJ2-3
CASSFINLAGTDTQYF
>TRBV7-3|TRBJ2-5
CASSPRGGWETQYF
>TRBV18|TRBJ2-1
CASSRGDEQFF
>TRBV2|TRBJ2-7
CASSDGRGGFEQYF
>TRBV19|TRBJ2-1
CASSANGRDRAYNEQFF
>TRBV11-2|TRBJ1-2
CASSPYGADRYGYTF
>TRBV5-1|TRBJ1-3
CASSPPQGASGNTIYF
>TRBV7-2|TRBJ2-5
CASEGGETQYF
>TRBV5-4|TRBJ1-2
CASSLRQGNYGYTF
>TRBV11-2|TRBJ2-5
CASSLQSTRGGTQYF
>TRBV29-1|TRBJ2-7
CSVDGQGGTYEQYF
>TRBV28|TRBJ1-6
CASSSNEGRNSPLHF
>TRBV7-2|TRBJ2-7
CASSLAARPSGEQYF
>TRBV12-3/TRBV12-4|TRBJ2-7
CASTIGTESKQYF
>TRBV6-5|TRBJ2-5
CASSDSIIDRETQYF
>TRBV5-4|TRBJ2-7
CASSSKTSGGAWYEQYF
>TRBV11-2|TRBJ1-1
CASSFRGYTEAFF
>TRBV11-2|TRBJ2-3
CASSLDRLDGTDTQYF
>TRBV14|TRBJ2-4
CASSQGGLINIQYF
>TRBV28|TRBJ1-5
CASSLRSAGLSNQPQHF